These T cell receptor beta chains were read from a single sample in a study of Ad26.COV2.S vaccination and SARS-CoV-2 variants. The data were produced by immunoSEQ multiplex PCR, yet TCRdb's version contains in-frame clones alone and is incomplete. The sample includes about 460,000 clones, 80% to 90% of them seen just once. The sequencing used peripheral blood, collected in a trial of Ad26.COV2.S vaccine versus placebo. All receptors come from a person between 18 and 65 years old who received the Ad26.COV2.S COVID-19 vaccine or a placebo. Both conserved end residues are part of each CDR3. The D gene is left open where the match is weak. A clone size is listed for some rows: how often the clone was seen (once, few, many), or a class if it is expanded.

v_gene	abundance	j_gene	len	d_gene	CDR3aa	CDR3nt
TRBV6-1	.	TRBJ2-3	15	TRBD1	CASSDRGPGTDTQYF	TGTGCCAGCAGTGACAGGGGGCCGGGCACAGATACGCAGTATTTT
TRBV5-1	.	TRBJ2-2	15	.	CASSLGDTSTGELFF	TGCGCCAGCAGCTTGGGCGACACTTCCACCGGGGAGCTGTTTTTT
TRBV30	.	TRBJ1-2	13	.	CAWNDLSNYGYTF	TGTGCCTGGAACGACCTGAGTAACTATGGCTACACCTTC
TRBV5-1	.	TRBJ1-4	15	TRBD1	CASSWRQGTNEKLFF	TGCGCCAGCAGCTGGCGACAGGGGACTAATGAAAAACTGTTTTTT
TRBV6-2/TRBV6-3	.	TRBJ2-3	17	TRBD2	CASSYSLLAGGTDTQYF	TGTGCCAGCAGTTACTCTTTGCTAGCGGGGGGCACAGATACGCAGTATTTT
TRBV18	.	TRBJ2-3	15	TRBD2	CASSPRSGSTDTQYF	TGTGCCAGCTCACCTCGTAGCGGGAGCACAGATACGCAGTATTTT
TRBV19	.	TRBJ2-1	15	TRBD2	CASSLLAGGKVEQFF	TGTGCCAGTAGCCTTCTAGCGGGGGGAAAAGTTGAGCAGTTCTTC
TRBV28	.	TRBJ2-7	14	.	CASRSGWSSYEQYF	TGTGCCAGCAGGTCAGGGTGGAGCTCCTACGAGCAGTACTTC
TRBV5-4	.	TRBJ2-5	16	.	CASHKGTQAFQETQYF	TGTGCCAGCCACAAGGGGACCCAGGCATTCCAAGAGACCCAGTACTTC
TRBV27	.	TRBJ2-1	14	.	CASSPRGYYNEQFF	TGTGCCAGCAGTCCGCGGGGATACTACAATGAGCAGTTCTTC
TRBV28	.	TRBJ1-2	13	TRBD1	CASSYGQGYGYTF	TGTGCCAGCAGTTACGGACAGGGCTATGGCTACACCTTC
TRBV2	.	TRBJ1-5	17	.	CASSEAYGLLSNQPQHF	TGTGCCAGCAGTGAAGCTTACGGACTCCTTAGCAATCAGCCCCAGCATTTT
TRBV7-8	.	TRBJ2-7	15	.	CASSLGLSGSYEQYF	TGTGCCAGCAGCTTAGGCCTTAGCGGCTCCTACGAGCAGTACTTC
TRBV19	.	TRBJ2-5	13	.	CASSIWGVETQYF	TGTGCCAGTAGTATTTGGGGGGTGGAGACCCAGTACTTC
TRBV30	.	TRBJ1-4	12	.	CAWSGGGEKLFF	TGTGCCTGGAGCGGGGGGGGCGAAAAACTGTTTTTT
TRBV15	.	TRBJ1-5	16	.	CATSREGTVSNQPQHF	TGTGCCACCAGCAGAGAAGGGACCGTTTCCAATCAGCCCCAGCATTTT
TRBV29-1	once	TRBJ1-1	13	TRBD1	CSVARGLEGEAFF	TGCAGCGTCGCCAGGGGGCTCGAGGGTGAAGCTTTCTTT
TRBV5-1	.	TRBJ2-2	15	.	CASSYLRTDTGELFF	TGCGCCAGCAGCTACTTACGAACCGACACCGGGGAGCTGTTTTTT
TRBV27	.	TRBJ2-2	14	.	CASTWRFGTGELFF	TGTGCCAGCACGTGGAGGTTTGGCACCGGGGAGCTGTTTTTT
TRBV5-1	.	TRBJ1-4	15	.	CASSAEGATNEKLFF	TGCGCCAGCAGCGCGGAGGGTGCAACTAATGAAAAACTGTTTTTT
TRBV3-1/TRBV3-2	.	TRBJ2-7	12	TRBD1	CASTPDRVKQYF	TGTGCCAGCACCCCTGACAGGGTAAAGCAGTACTTC
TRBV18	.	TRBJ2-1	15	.	CASSPSGLPYNEQFF	TGTGCCAGCTCACCATCGGGACTTCCTTACAATGAGCAGTTCTTC
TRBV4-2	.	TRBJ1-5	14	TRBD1	CASSFTGGYQPQHF	TGTGCCAGCAGCTTTACAGGGGGTTATCAGCCCCAGCATTTT
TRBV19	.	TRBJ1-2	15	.	CASSSWTPTDYGYTF	TGTGCCAGTAGTTCCTGGACGCCCACGGACTATGGCTACACCTTC
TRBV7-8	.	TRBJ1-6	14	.	CASSLLAENSPLHF	TGTGCCAGCAGCTTACTTGCGGAGAATTCACCCCTCCACTTT
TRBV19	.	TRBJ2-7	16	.	CASSIGFTGIPYEQYF	TGTGCCAGTAGTATAGGGTTCACAGGGATCCCCTACGAGCAGTACTTC
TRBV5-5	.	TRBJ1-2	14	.	CASSLAGRPDGYTF	TGTGCCAGCAGCTTGGCCGGGAGGCCCGATGGCTACACCTTC
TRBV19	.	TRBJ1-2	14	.	CASSISQGRYGYTF	TGTGCCAGTAGTATCTCACAGGGACGGTATGGCTACACCTTC
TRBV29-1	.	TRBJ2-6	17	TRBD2	CSVALAGGREGANVLTF	TGCAGCGTGGCCCTAGCGGGAGGACGCGAAGGGGCCAACGTCCTGACTTTC
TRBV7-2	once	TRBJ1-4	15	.	CASSLFGGGNEKLFF	TGTGCCAGCAGCCTTTTCGGGGGAGGGAATGAAAAACTGTTTTTT
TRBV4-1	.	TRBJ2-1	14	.	CASSHGVKDNEQFF	TGCGCCAGCAGCCATGGGGTAAAAGACAATGAGCAGTTCTTC
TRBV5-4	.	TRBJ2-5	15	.	CASSLNRMGLETQYF	TGTGCCAGCAGCTTGAACAGAATGGGTTTGGAGACCCAGTACTTC
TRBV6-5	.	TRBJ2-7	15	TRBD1	CASSRGKTGVYEQYF	TGTGCCAGCAGTCGGGGGAAGACAGGGGTCTACGAGCAGTACTTC
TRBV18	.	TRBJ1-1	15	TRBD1	CASSWTGKGNTEAFF	TGTGCCAGCTCATGGACAGGGAAGGGGAACACTGAAGCTTTCTTT
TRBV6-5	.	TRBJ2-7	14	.	CASRDLRPPYEQYF	TGTGCCAGCAGGGACCTCCGCCCGCCCTACGAGCAGTACTTC
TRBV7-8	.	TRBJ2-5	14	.	CASSRDRTRETQYF	TGTGCCAGCAGCCGTGACAGGACCAGGGAGACCCAGTACTTC
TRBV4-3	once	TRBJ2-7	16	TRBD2	CASSQDTSGVSYEQYF	TGCGCCAGCAGCCAAGATACTAGCGGGGTTTCCTACGAGCAGTACTTC
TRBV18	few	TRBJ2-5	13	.	CASSPQKPETQYF	TGTGCCAGCTCACCTCAAAAGCCAGAGACCCAGTACTTC
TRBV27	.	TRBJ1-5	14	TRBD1	CASGGGPSNQPQHF	TGTGCCAGCGGAGGGGGCCCGAGCAATCAGCCCCAGCATTTT
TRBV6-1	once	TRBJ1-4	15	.	CASSEGAATNEKLFF	TGTGCCAGCAGTGAAGGAGCTGCAACTAATGAAAAACTGTTTTTT
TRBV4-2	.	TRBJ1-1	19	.	CASSQEWGFAGTLNTEAFF	TGTGCCAGCAGCCAAGAATGGGGTTTTGCGGGAACTTTGAACACTGAAGCTTTCTTT